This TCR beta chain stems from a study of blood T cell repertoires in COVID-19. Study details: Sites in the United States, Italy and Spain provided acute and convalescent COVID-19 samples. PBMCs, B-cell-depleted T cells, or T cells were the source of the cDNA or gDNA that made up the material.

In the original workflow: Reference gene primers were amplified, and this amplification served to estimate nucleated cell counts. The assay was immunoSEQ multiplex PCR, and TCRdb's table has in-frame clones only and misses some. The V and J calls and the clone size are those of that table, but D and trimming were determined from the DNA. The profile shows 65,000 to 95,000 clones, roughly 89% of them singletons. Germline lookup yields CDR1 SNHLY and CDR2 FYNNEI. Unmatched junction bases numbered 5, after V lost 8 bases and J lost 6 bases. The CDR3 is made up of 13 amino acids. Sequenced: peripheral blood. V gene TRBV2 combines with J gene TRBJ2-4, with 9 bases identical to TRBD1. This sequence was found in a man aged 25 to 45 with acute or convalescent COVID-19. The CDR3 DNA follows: TGTGCCAGCCAGGACAGGGGAGGAAACATTCAGTACTTC. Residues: CASQDRGGNIQYF. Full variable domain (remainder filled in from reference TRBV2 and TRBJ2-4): EPEVTQTPSHQVTQMGQEVILRCVPISNHLYFYWYRQILGQKVEFLVSFYNNEISEKSEIFDDQFSVERPDGSNFTLKIRSTKLEDSAMYFCASQDRGGNIQYFGAGTRLSVL.